This passage covers 8 T cell receptor beta chains from one sample sequenced in a study of T-cell memory formation after mild COVID-19. A single record per CDR3 protein comes from TCRdb applying MiXCR to the 5' RACE reads. The sample contains 150,000 to 200,000 distinct CDR3 sequences, about a fifth of which appear only once. Sequenced sample: PBMCs or a T cell subset sorted from them (not recorded which). The receptor source for this set is an adult woman who had mild COVID-19 (a few samples of this study predate the infection). Cell type and time point are not known.

This sequence joins TRBV5-1 and TRBJ2-2, with 9 bases aligning to TRBD1. Looked up from germline, CDR1 is SGHRS and CDR2 is YFSETQ. V was clipped by 5 bases and J by 6 bases; unmatched bases: 11. CDR3 size: 16 residues. The CDR3 region is CASRHGDREAPGELFF. The CDR3 nucleotides are TGCGCCAGCAGACACGGGGACAGGGAGGCCCCCGGGGAGCTGTTTTTT.

In this sample, this clonotype turned up a few times. The chain employs TRBV4-3 and TRBJ2-7, with 9 bases that match TRBD1. This CDR3 is built from 16 residues. Per germline, CDR1 LGHNA and CDR2 YSLEER. V was pared by 0 bases and J by 2 bases, with 5 bases of the junction left unmatched. The CDR3 loop reads CASSQDADRGTYEQYF. In DNA form, the CDR3 reads TGCGCCAGCAGCCAAGATGCGGACAGGGGTACCTACGAGCAGTACTTC.

The chain links TRBV12-3 or TRBV12-4 to TRBJ1-2; D gene uncertain. The CDR3 totals 16 residues. V was pared by 4 bases and J by 5 bases, with 20 bases between. The CDR3 loop is CASSSRGLYFQYGYTF. The CDR3 coding sequence is TGTGCCAGCAGTTCTAGAGGGCTATATTTCCAATATGGCTACACCTTC.

The chain couples TRBV10-3 to TRBJ1-3; D is uncertain. CDR1 is ENHRY and CDR2 is SYGVKD in the germline V gene. V lost 2 bases and J 0 bases, leaving 14 bases between the germline ends. The CDR3 is 17 residues long. The CDR3 nucleotides read TGTGCCATCAGTGAGGGAATGATTAGCGACTCTGGAAACACCATATATTTT. Protein product: CAISEGMISDSGNTIYF.

This chain joins TRBV9 and TRBJ2-1; no clear D gene. The CDR3 is 16 residues long. CDR1 and CDR2 (germline): SGDLS, YYNGEE. The ends were cut back, 0 bases at V and 0 bases at J, with 10 bases in the middle. CDR3 nucleotide sequence: TGTGCCAGCAGCGTAGCGCCCGTTGACTCCTACAATGAGCAGTTCTTC. This encodes CASSVAPVDSYNEQFF.

V usage is TRBV2 and J usage is TRBJ2-6; D may match TRBD1 or TRBD2 (6 bases each). Trimming pared 7 bases from V and 0 bases from J, leaving 13 bases between. CDR3 length: 16 amino acids. Germline CDR1 and CDR2: SNHLY and FYNNEI. The CDR3 reads CASTPGAVSGANVLTF. DNA for the CDR3: TGTGCCAGCACCCCGGGGGCAGTCTCTGGGGCCAACGTCCTGACTTTC.

The CDR3 protein is CASSWGTQVMNTEAFF. The CDR3 DNA is TGTGCCAGCAGCTGGGGAACACAGGTCATGAACACTGAAGCTTTCTTT. The chain uses TRBV5-5 and TRBJ1-1, with D possibly matching TRBD1 (5 bases). The CDR3 consists of 16 residues. The V end was cut by 3 bases, the J end by 0 bases, with 15 bases between. Germline lookup yields CDR1 SGHKS and CDR2 YYEKEE (reference sequence).

This clonotype was detected only a few times. J is TRBJ2-1 and V is TRBV3-1, with 9 positions matching TRBD2. V dropped 1 base and J dropped 2; count of bases not matched to a gene: 0. The germline CDR1 and CDR2 sequences are LGHDT and YNNKEL (reference sequence). The length of the CDR3 is 15 residues. The CDR3 DNA reads as TGTGCCAGCAGCCAAGGCGGGGGGGCCTACAATGAGCAGTTCTTC. The encoded protein is CASSQGGGAYNEQFF.